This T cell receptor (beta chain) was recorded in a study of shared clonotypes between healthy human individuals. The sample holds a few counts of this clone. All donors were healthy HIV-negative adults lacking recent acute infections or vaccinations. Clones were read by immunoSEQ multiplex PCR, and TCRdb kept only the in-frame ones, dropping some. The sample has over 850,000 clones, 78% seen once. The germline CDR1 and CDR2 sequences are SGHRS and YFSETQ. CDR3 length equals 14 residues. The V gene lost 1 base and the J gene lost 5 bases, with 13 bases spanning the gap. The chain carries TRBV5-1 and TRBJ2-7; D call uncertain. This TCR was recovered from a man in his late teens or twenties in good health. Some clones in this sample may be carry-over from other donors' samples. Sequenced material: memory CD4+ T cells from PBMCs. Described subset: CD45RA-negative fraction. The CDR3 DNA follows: TGCGCCAGCAGCTTGTCCGGTCCCCAGCACGAGCAGTACTTC. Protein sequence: CASSLSGPQHEQYF.